Listed below are T cell receptor beta chains from one sample, sequenced in a study of blood T cell repertoires in COVID-19. The table came from immunoSEQ multiplex PCR; TCRdb's copy has only in-frame clones and leaves some out. The sample lists some 290,000 clones; approximately 91% were seen once. The material sequenced was PBMCs or T cells enriched from blood (not recorded which). All receptors derive from a woman between 40 and 50 years old with acute COVID-19. Each CDR3 is given with its conserved first and last residue.

V | CDR3
TRBV7-2 | CASSLGPLRLATDTQYF
TRBV7-2 | CASTQGVSTGELFF
TRBV6-5 | CASSRPGVGTQYF
TRBV7-3 | CASSFDITDTQYF
TRBV28 | CASSFRGRSPYF
TRBV5-1 | CASTPLATYNEQFF
TRBV4-2 | CASSQLLQGVLKNIQYF
TRBV29-1 | CSVGGVDEQYF
TRBV13 | CASSLRQDQETQYF
TRBV2 | CASSELAGGPETQYF
TRBV28 | CASSSRDRINQPQHF
TRBV9 | CASSARRGITDTQYF
TRBV2 | CASRDRAAYEQYF
TRBV6-5 | CASTPGAGYTF
TRBV7-9 | CASSFVVSGSGNTIYF
TRBV13 | CASSIRRGTAFF
TRBV5-4 | CASSIGQMNTEAFF
TRBV3-1/TRBV3-2 | CASSQQGDEKLFF
TRBV19 | CASTSRGGDKNIQYF
TRBV5-1 | CASSPAGDPYNEQFF
TRBV10-1 | CASSPLAENTDTQYF